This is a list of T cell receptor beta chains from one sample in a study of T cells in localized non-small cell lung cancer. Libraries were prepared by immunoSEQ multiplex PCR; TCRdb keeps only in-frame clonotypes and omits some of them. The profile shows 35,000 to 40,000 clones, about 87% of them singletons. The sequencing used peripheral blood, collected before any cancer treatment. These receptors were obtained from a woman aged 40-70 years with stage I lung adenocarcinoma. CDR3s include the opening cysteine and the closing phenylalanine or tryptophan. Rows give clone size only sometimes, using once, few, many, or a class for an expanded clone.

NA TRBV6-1 CASSERGVGPRYTF
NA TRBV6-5 CASSYSSTGGNTEAFF
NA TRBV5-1 CASSLDSNTGELFF
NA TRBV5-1 CASSLEDTQYF
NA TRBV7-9 CASSFGSHTDTQYF
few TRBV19 CASSILANQPQHF
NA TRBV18 CASSPSTGDYGYTF
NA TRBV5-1 CASERVGSYNEQFF
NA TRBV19 CASSSPGERSNQPQHF
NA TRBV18 CASSLTGDYEQYF
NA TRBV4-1 CASSRRGSGQDEQFF
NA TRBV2 CASSGQGAANEKLFF
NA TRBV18 CASSPAGYEQYF
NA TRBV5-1 CASRLRGTNTGELFF
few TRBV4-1 CASSQGVARSTDTQYF
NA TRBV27 CASSLSGQEATGELFF
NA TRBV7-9 CASSLPTGTVYEKLFF
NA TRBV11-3 CASSSRRLGSYNEQFF
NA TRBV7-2 CASSPHGDSTYEQYF
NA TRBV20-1 CSALGDQPQHF
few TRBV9 CASSAYSGNTIYF
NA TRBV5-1 CASSLITDSPLHF
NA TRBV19 CASSPDRRQETQYF
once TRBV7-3 CASSLDTGAREQFF
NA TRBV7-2 CASSQTLGGVSPNTGELFF
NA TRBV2 CASSDYGALLGTEAFF
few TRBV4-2 CASSQEDQPQHF
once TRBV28 CASSLAVYTGELFF
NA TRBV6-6 CASSYGLPNNEQFF
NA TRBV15 CATSRDAGGNEKLFF
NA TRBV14 CASSDLGPTSYANTEAFF